One T cell receptor beta chain is described in this entry. This specimen belongs to a study of blood T cell repertoires in COVID-19. Background on the study: The United States, Italy and Spain were the sources of the acute and convalescent COVID-19 samples.

The CDR3 is made up of 14 amino acids. The germline V gene has CDR1 SGHRS and CDR2 YFSETQ. Trimming cost V 4 bases and J 8 bases; bases outside gene matches: 6. Everyone who took part was roughly 18 to 89 years old, and they came from 24 US areas. Contact with a PCR-confirmed or clinician-diagnosed COVID-19 case occurred within 2 weeks of entry. Some clones are missing from TCRdb's copy, which holds only in-frame ones; the method was immunoSEQ multiplex PCR. There are 300,000 to 400,000 clones in the sample; about 85% occur only once, and under 2% lies in the top ten. The gene calls are TRBV5-1 and TRBJ1-6, with 7 positions matching TRBD1. The receptor was derived from a woman aged 25 to 39 who had been exposed to COVID-19. The sample was PBMCs or T cells enriched from blood (not recorded which). The CDR3 DNA sequence: TGCGCCAGCAGCCGGGACAGACTTTATTCACCCCTCCACTTT. This translates into CASSRDRLYSPLHF.